This entry describes one T cell receptor (beta chain). This clone was seen only a few times. Its antigen remains unidentified. Base qualities are missing; no much larger clone stands one base away. Inclusive of the bounding cysteine and phenylalanine, the CDR3 is 14 residues long. CDR3 DNA is the only sequence kept; it has 42 bases, read in frame from the first base. Based on the germline V gene, the CDR1 and CDR2 sequences are SGHTA and FQGNSA. V gives up 6 bases and J gives up 1 base, and the segment between their germline ends measures 9 bases. TCRbeta CDR3 regions were amplified from genomic DNA using the immunoSEQ Assay, a bias-controlled multiplex PCR. As for the authors' bioinformatics: Within the assay, amplification of reference gene primers was used to estimate how many nucleated cells each sample contained. To quantify the absolute abundance of each unique TCRbeta CDR3 rearrangement, sequence reads were collapsed and filtered. For each sample, productive Simpson clonality was calculated by taking the square root of Simpson's diversity index across productive rearrangements. The table comes from immuneACCESS by way of TCRdb, which keeps in-frame sequences with V and J called. Part of the clones is missing from these tables; in studies checked, under half for an unresolved V gene and the rest for unknown reasons. Clonal size and the V and J genes are those of that table, whereas D and trimming came from the DNA. For this sample the table gives approximately 140,000 clones, of which roughly 85% were detected only once. The ten largest clones add up to more than 3% of the sample.

The sample originates from a study of blood T cell repertoires in COVID-19 (dated by TCRdb to 2018 to 2020). About the full investigation: Samples covering the acute and convalescent phases of COVID-19 were provided by collaborators in the United States, Italy and Spain. The prospective study material was composed of cDNA or gDNA derived from T cells, B-cell-depleted T cells, or PBMCs. Deeply sampled blood TCRbeta repertoires from subjects exposed to, actively infected with, or recovered from COVID-19 were included in the dataset. A freely available public database, intended as a resource for researchers studying the immune response to SARS-CoV-2, is where the repertoires were released. The samples were drawn from two sources: the first 160 participants of the ongoing ImmuneRACE study, and 1,000 to 1,500 subjects contributed by 6 global collaborators. Sample metadata almost always included a de-identified subject ID, COVID-19 status, age in years and sex. Where HLA class I and class II types were available, the types were taken from metadata supplied by the sample provider, not from assay-based typing. Study-wide conclusions, independent of this receptor: Clinical and demographic metadata were provided uncurated, with the amount varying by source and participant.

The collaborating institutions used their own protocols to collect whole blood in K2EDTA tubes. For TCRbeta analysis, collaborators shipped samples in one of three forms: frozen whole blood, isolated PBMCs, or DNA extracted from either of those sample types. Sequenced input: peripheral blood. This receptor was identified in a man in his 70s with acute or convalescent COVID-19. The V and J segments used are TRBV7-2 and TRBJ2-2; the D segment could be TRBD1, given 5 matching bases. The CDR3 is CASSWGQNTGELFF. The nucleotides are TGTGCCAGCAGTTGGGGCCAGAACACCGGGGAGCTGTTTTTT.